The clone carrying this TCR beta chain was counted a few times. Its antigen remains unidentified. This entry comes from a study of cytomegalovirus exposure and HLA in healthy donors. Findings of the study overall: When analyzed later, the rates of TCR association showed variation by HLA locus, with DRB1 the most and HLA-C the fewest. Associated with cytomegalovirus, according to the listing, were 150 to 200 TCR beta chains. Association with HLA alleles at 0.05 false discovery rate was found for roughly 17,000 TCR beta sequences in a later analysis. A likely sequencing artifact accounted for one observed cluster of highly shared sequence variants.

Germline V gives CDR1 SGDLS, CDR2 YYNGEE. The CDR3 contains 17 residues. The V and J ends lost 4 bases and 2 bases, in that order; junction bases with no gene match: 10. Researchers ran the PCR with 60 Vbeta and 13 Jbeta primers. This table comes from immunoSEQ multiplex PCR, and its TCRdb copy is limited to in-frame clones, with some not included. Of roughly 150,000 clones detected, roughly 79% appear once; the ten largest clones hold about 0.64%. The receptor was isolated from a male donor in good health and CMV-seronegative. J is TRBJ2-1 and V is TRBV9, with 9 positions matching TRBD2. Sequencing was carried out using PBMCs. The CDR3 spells CASSHLGGGGAYNEQFF. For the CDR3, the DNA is TGTGCCAGCAGCCACTTGGGAGGCGGGGGGGCCTACAATGAGCAGTTCTTC.